This TCR beta chain was observed in a study of cytomegalovirus exposure and HLA in healthy donors. Study in general: An early data release held some 85 million unique TCRs from HLA-typed donors.

Vbeta (60) and Jbeta (13) primers were used in the PCR. The data were produced by immunoSEQ multiplex PCR, yet TCRdb's version contains in-frame clones alone and is incomplete. The data show approximately 110,000 clones, and the top ten clones hold under 3.5%. This CDR3 comprises 19 residues. The V and J ends lost 4 bases and 4 bases, in that order; junction bases with no gene match: 14. Germline-derived CDR1 and CDR2 are SEHNR and FQNEAQ (reference sequence). This receptor was obtained from a man aged 25 to 40 in good health and CMV-seronegative. Sequenced: PBMCs. The chain couples TRBV7-9 to TRBJ2-3; TRBD2 matches 13 bases. CDR3 sequence (DNA): TGTGCCAGCAGCTCCGGGACTAGCGGGGTTCATGCGGTCCCAGATACGCAGTATTTT. Protein sequence: CASSSGTSGVHAVPDTQYF.